This entry lists 23 T cell receptor beta chains sequenced from one sample in a study of blood T cell repertoires in COVID-19. The protocol was immunoSEQ multiplex PCR, while the TCRdb copy is restricted to in-frame clones and leaves out a portion. Seen here are nearly 250,000 clones, 86% observed once, and the top ten hold roughly 2%. The sequencing input was PBMCs or T cells enriched from blood (not recorded which). The receptors were gathered from a woman aged 45-59 years who had recovered from COVID-19.

V and J are TRBV28 and TRBJ2-7, with a possible D match to TRBD1 (5 bases). This CDR3 contains 13 residues. Germline loops: CDR1 MDHEN, CDR2 SYDVKM. V was trimmed by 8 bases and J by 4 bases, leaving 15 bases between them. The CDR3 here is CASGAFGSYEQYF. CDR3 nucleotides: TGTGCCAGCGGGGCGTTTGGGTCTTACGAGCAGTACTTC.

The CDR3 nucleotides are TGTGCCAGCAGCCCTCGGGACAGGAGGGCGGTCGTGGGGACCGGGGAGCTGTTTTTT. Translation gives CASSPRDRRAVVGTGELFF. The V and J genes are TRBV7-3 and TRBJ2-2; 8 bases agree with TRBD1. Per germline, CDR1 SGHTA and CDR2 FQGTGA. The CDR3 is 19 amino acids. Trimming removed 5 bases from V and 5 bases from J; junction bases left unmatched: 19.

The V call is TRBV7-3, the J call TRBJ2-4; the D gene is possibly TRBD2 (5 bases). The CDR3 has 17 amino acids. CDR1 and CDR2 (germline): SGHTA, FQGTGA. V was clipped by 1 base and J by 4 bases, with 17 bases between them. CDR3 region: CASSLSPGQDSKNIQYF. The DNA for the CDR3 is TGTGCCAGCAGCTTAAGCCCCGGCCAGGACTCTAAAAACATTCAGTACTTC.

The chain combines TRBV14 with TRBJ2-7, with TRBD2 matching over 9 bases. V shed 5 bases, J shed 2 bases, and the junction held 7 bases outside the gene matches. CDR1 SGHDN and CDR2 FVKESK come from the germline V gene. CDR3 length: 15 residues. CDR3 in DNA: TGTGCCAGCAGCAAGAATTTAGCGGGAGCCTACGAGCAGTACTTC. Translating gives CASSKNLAGAYEQYF.

The chain couples TRBV4-3 to TRBJ1-2; TRBD1 might be the D (6 bases). The V and J ends lost 0 bases and 3 bases respectively, with 11 bases between them. This CDR3 region has 15 residues. Per the germline V gene, CDR1 is LGHNA and CDR2 is YSLEER. CDR3 residues: CASSQDQQGDYGYTF. For the CDR3, the DNA is TGCGCCAGCAGCCAAGACCAACAGGGTGACTATGGCTACACCTTC.

This clone has a single count. This chain links TRBV13 with TRBJ1-2; TRBD1 might be the D (5 bases). This CDR3 spans 13 amino acids. Per the germline V gene, CDR1 is PRHDT and CDR2 is FYEKMQ (reference sequence). Trimming shortened V by 0 bases and J by 6 bases, and 8 bases separated the two germline ends. This CDR3 is CASSLGRGDGYTF. The CDR3 DNA is TGTGCCAGCAGCTTAGGACGGGGGGATGGCTACACCTTC.

The chain links TRBV19 to TRBJ2-1; 12 bases are shared with TRBD2. CDR3 length: 15 residues. The germline V gene encodes CDR1 LNHDA and CDR2 SQIVND (reference sequence). V gave up 8 bases and J gave up 12 bases; unmatched junction bases: 14. CDR3 DNA: TGTGCCAGTTCTAGGACTAGCGGGGCCTCCAGTTGGCAGTTCTTC. Encoded protein: CASSRTSGASSWQFF.

The chain couples TRBV12-3 or TRBV12-4 to TRBJ1-1; D might be TRBD1 (5 bases). The CDR3 is 13 residues long. V was trimmed by 3 bases and J by 4 bases, leaving 9 bases between them. CDR3 residues: CASSLGRVTEAFF. The CDR3 DNA reads TGTGCCAGCAGTTTGGGCAGGGTCACTGAAGCTTTCTTT.

This chain connects TRBV11-2 to TRBJ1-3; D is ambiguous. CDR1 and CDR2 from the germline V gene are SGHAT and FQNNGV. V shed 7 bases and J shed 0 bases, with 10 bases lying between them. CDR3 length: 14 residues. In DNA form, the CDR3 reads TGTGCCAGCATAGGGCGGGGCTCTGGAAACACCATATATTTT. This encodes CASIGRGSGNTIYF.

This chain links TRBV5-1 with TRBJ2-7; 9 bases are shared with TRBD2. V gave up 0 bases and J gave up 4 bases; unmatched junction bases: 5. CDR3 size: 15 residues. Germline CDR1 SGHRS, CDR2 YFSETQ. CDR3 region: CASSLDVLAGYEQYF. In nucleotides, the CDR3 is TGCGCCAGCAGCTTGGACGTCCTAGCGGGGTACGAGCAGTACTTC.

The V call is TRBV28, the J call TRBJ2-7; TRBD2 aligns across 7 bases. Trimming cost V 3 bases and J 1 base; bases outside gene matches: 21. There are 20 residues in the CDR3. The germline gives CDR1 MDHEN, CDR2 SYDVKM. As DNA, the CDR3 is TGTGCCAGCAGTTTCGGCCTCGGGGGGAGAGGTTTAGTTAAATCCTACGAGCAGTACTTC. Translating gives CASSFGLGGRGLVKSYEQYF.

This clone turned up a few times. Other DNA sequences from this sample encode an identical CDR3 as well. The rearrangement uses TRBV9 and TRBJ1-2; D not resolved. With 0 bases removed from V and 1 base from J, the gap between germline ends came to 4 bases. Germline loops: CDR1 SGDLS, CDR2 YYNGEE. The CDR3 extends over 13 amino acids. Here the CDR3 reads CASSVDSNYGYTF. DNA of the CDR3: TGTGCCAGCAGCGTAGACAGTAACTATGGCTACACCTTC.

The rearrangement joins TRBV24-1 to TRBJ1-2; no definite D call. The V gene lost 4 bases and the J gene lost 2 bases, with 13 bases spanning the gap. Germline V gives CDR1 KGHDR, CDR2 SFDVKD. The length of the CDR3 is 15 residues. This chain's CDR3 is CATSDPQPGNYGYTF. CDR3 sequence (DNA): TGTGCCACCAGTGACCCGCAGCCCGGGAACTATGGCTACACCTTC.

The V gene is TRBV7-9, the J gene TRBJ1-2, with 8 positions matching TRBD1. This CDR3 is 14 amino acids long. Germline V lookup: CDR1 SEHNR, CDR2 FQNEAQ (reference sequence). Trimming cost V 6 bases and J 6 bases; bases outside gene matches: 9. CDR3: CASSHAGTGDGYTF. The CDR3 DNA is TGTGCCAGCAGTCACGCCGGGACAGGAGATGGCTACACCTTC.

The chain combines TRBV6-5 with TRBJ2-1, with 13 bases aligning to TRBD2. Germline V gene sequence: CDR1 MNHEY, CDR2 SVGAGI. This CDR3 has 15 amino acids. The V segment lost 5 bases and the J segment 10 bases; nucleotides outside the gene matches: 8. This CDR3 reads CASSQTSGGAGEQFF. In nucleotides, the CDR3 is TGTGCCAGCAGTCAAACTAGCGGGGGGGCCGGAGAGCAGTTCTTC.

This chain uses TRBV25-1 with TRBJ2-2; possibly TRBD1 for D (5 bases). From germline, CDR1 is MGHDK and CDR2 SYGVNS. This CDR3 comprises 16 residues. V lost 6 bases to trimming and J lost 1 base, with 15 bases between them. Here the CDR3 reads CASSDPTTENTGELFF. The CDR3 region has the DNA TGTGCCAGCAGCGACCCGACGACAGAGAACACCGGGGAGCTGTTTTTT.

This rearrangement joins TRBV7-2 to TRBJ1-4; possibly TRBD1 for D (6 bases). Trimming removed 2 bases from V and 2 bases from J, with 12 bases in between. Germline V lookup: CDR1 SGHTA, CDR2 FQGNSA. This CDR3 spans 16 amino acids. CDR3 DNA sequence: TGTGCCAGCAGCTTACAGGGGAGTTTGACTAATGAAAAACTGTTTTTT. Translating gives CASSLQGSLTNEKLFF.

The chain uses TRBV7-6 and TRBJ2-5; 8 bases are a match to TRBD2. The CDR3 length is 18 residues. After removal of 3 bases from V and 0 bases from J, the junction contained 12 bases not matched to a gene. Germline V CDR1 and CDR2: SGHVS, FNYEAQ. The CDR3 DNA reads TGTGCCAGCAGCTTTTTCAGCGGGAGTGGTGGAAACCAAGAGACCCAGTACTTC. Residues: CASSFFSGSGGNQETQYF.

V is TRBV29-1 and J is TRBJ1-2, with a tentative D call TRBD1 (5 bases). The CDR3 consists of 11 residues. Trimming cost V 8 bases and J 6 bases, with 13 bases left between them. Germline V gene data show CDR1 as SQVTM and CDR2 as ANQGSEA. Here the CDR3 DNA reads TGCAGCATGTGGGAGGGGCATGGCTACACCTTC. This translates into CSMWEGHGYTF.

In nucleotides, the CDR3 is TGTGCCAGCAGCCGCACTAGCGGGCGCACAGATACGCAGTATTTT. Amino acid sequence: CASSRTSGRTDTQYF. The V and J genes are TRBV7-2 and TRBJ2-3; 9 nucleotides line up with TRBD2. The CDR3 is made up of 15 amino acids. CDR1 is SGHTA and CDR2 is FQGNSA in the germline V gene. Trimming removed 5 bases from V and 1 base from J; junction bases left unmatched: 4.

Comment on this clone: Other DNA sequences within the sample encode an identical CDR3. The J gene is TRBJ2-3, the V gene TRBV7-2, with no clear D. V was cut by 4 bases and J by 1 base, with 6 bases left in between. CDR1 and CDR2 (germline): SGHTA, FQGNSA. This CDR3 is built from 13 residues. The CDR3 is CASSWAGTDTQYF. In DNA, the CDR3 is TGTGCCAGCAGCTGGGCCGGCACAGATACGCAGTATTTT. The complete variable domain, with remaining parts taken from reference TRBV7-2 and TRBJ2-3, reads GAGVSQSPSNKVTEKGKDVELRCDPISGHTALYWYRQSLGQGLEFLIYFQGNSAPDKSGLPSDRFSAERTGGSVSTLTIQRTQQEDSAVYLCASSWAGTDTQYFGPGTRLTVL.

This sequence joins TRBV7-9 and TRBJ1-2, with D possibly being TRBD1 (5 bases). Deletions cut 3 bases from V and 2 bases from J, with 10 bases between. This CDR3 contains 14 residues. CDR1 SEHNR and CDR2 FQNEAQ come from the germline V gene (reference sequence). CDR3 sequence reads: CASSLEGTNYGYTF. The CDR3 DNA reads TGTGCCAGCAGCTTGGAGGGGACCAACTATGGCTACACCTTC.

V is TRBV28 and J is TRBJ2-7; TRBD1 agrees at 8 bases. The CDR3 length is 15 residues. V shed 6 bases and J 2 bases; nucleotides not matched to a gene: 9. CDR1 MDHEN and CDR2 SYDVKM come from the germline V gene. For the CDR3, the DNA is TGTGCCAGCAGCTCAAGGACAGGGCCCCCCTACGAGCAGTACTTC. Translating it yields CASSSRTGPPYEQYF.